This T cell receptor beta chain stems from a study of neurological immune-mediated disorders. General study findings and limits: The study found no CDR3 amino acid sequences shared by expanded clones across subjects, suggesting private repertoires in all groups.

As regards this clonotype: The target antigen is unknown.

The CDR3 has 14 amino acids. CDR1 is KGHSH, CDR2 LQKENI, per germline. The trim removed 3 bases at V and 3 bases at J, leaving 4 bases unmatched. The cDNA was generated through 5'RACE incorporating 10-nucleotide random UMIs. A single run covered 15-18 subjects with over 190 million TCR-beta sequences. TCRdb analysed the 5' RACE reads with MiXCR anew, one entry per CDR3 protein. The sample shows about 74,000 distinct CDR3 sequences, approximately 5.2% of them seen only once. This clonotype was sampled from a man aged 18-30 years with multiple sclerosis. The chain links TRBV18 to TRBJ1-2, with 7 positions matching TRBD1. Sequenced sample: PBMCs. The CDR3 coding sequence is TGTGCCAGCTCACCCGCAGACAGGGACTATGGCTACACCTTC. Protein product: CASSPADRDYGYTF. Looking up the rest from reference TRBV18 and TRBJ1-2 gives the full variable domain: NAGVMQNPRHLVRRRGQEARLRCSPMKGHSHVYWYRQLPEEGLKFMVYLQKENIIDESGMPKERFSAEFPKEGPSILRIQQVVRGDSAAYFCASSPADRDYGYTFGSGTRLTVV.